Detailed here is one T cell receptor (beta chain). Its target is not known. Patients were ruled out by autoimmune disease history or systemic immunosuppression. Trimming pared 0 bases from V and 3 bases from J, leaving 12 bases between. The CDR3 extends over 16 amino acids. The germline V gene encodes CDR1 MGHRA and CDR2 YSYEKL. This record belongs to a study of OX40 agonist ivuxolimab in advanced cancers. Notes on the study in general: Partial responders treated at 0.1-3.0 mg/kg exhibited clonal expansion among the lowest measured. At 0.1 to 3.0 mg/kg and by week 6, CD4+ and CD8+ T cells in the blood had expanded clonally.

Sequencing was performed with immunoSEQ multiplex PCR; in TCRdb, only in-frame clones are kept and a portion is missing. Of 81,000 or so clones in the sample, about 93% were seen once. Sequencing was performed on CD4+ or CD8+ T cells sorted from blood, taken in a trial of the OX40 agonist ivuxolimab. The chain combines TRBV4-1 with TRBJ2-1; D might be TRBD1 or TRBD2, each matching 6 bases. The sequence was collected from an adult with an advanced solid tumor such as melanoma, head and neck, liver or kidney cancer. CDR3 nucleotide sequence: TGCGCCAGCAGCCAAGAGGGGGCTAGCGTCTACAATGAGCAGTTCTTC. Protein: CASSQEGASVYNEQFF.